The 14 T cell receptor beta chains given below trace back to one sample, sequenced in a study of blood T cell repertoires in COVID-19. Assay: immunoSEQ multiplex PCR; the TCRdb copy retains only in-frame clones and omits some. The table has 360,000 or so clones, roughly four fifths seen once; the top ten hold 5% to 5.5%. The sequenced sample consisted of PBMCs or T cells enriched from blood (not recorded which). The receptors shown here come from a woman aged 45 to 65 who had recovered from COVID-19.

The V call is TRBV9, the J call TRBJ2-3, with D perhaps matching TRBD1 (6 bases). Trimming removed 3 bases at V and 6 bases at J, with 11 bases between. Germline loops: CDR1 SGDLS, CDR2 YYNGEE. The CDR3 is 13 amino acids. As DNA, the CDR3 is TGTGCCAGCAGCGCACAACAGGGCGATACGCAGTATTTT. Protein sequence: CASSAQQGDTQYF.

The V gene is TRBV4-2, the J gene TRBJ1-1; TRBD1 might be the D (6 bases). With 4 bases removed from V and 1 base from J, the gap between germline ends came to 13 bases. Germline CDR1 reads LGHNA; CDR2 reads YNFKEQ. The length of the CDR3 is 15 residues. The CDR3 DNA is TGTGCCAGCAGCCTTCTGGGGGCCAGGAACACTGAAGCTTTCTTT. It codes for CASSLLGARNTEAFF.

The chain carries TRBV7-2 and TRBJ1-4, with 8 positions matching TRBD1. CDR1 and CDR2 from the germline V gene are SGHTA and FQGNSA. The CDR3 is made up of 16 amino acids. With V trimmed by 1 base and J by 8 bases, 9 bases remained unmatched. For the CDR3, the DNA is TGTGCCAGCAGCTTAGACCGACAGGGGCCTGGGGAAAAACTGTTTTTT. The encoded protein is CASSLDRQGPGEKLFF.

The chain joins TRBV9 to TRBJ1-2, with D unclear. Germline V gene lookup returns CDR1 SGDLS and CDR2 YYNGEE. Trimming pared 0 bases from V and 4 bases from J, leaving 13 bases between. The CDR3 has 15 residues. CDR3 sequence reads: CASSVDSSSSYGYTF. The DNA for the CDR3 is TGTGCCAGCAGCGTAGACAGCTCTTCCAGCTATGGCTACACCTTC.

A few counts support this clone. This sequence joins TRBV6-6 and TRBJ2-1; 7 bases map to TRBD2. Germline CDR1 is MNHNY and CDR2 is SVGAGI (reference sequence). The CDR3 totals 15 residues. J lost 8 bases, V lost 2 bases, and 9 bases had no gene match. For the CDR3, the DNA is TGTGCCAGCAGTTACAGAGGGCGGGAGTGGTATGAGCAGTTCTTC. This codes for CASSYRGREWYEQFF.

The chain recombines TRBV4-1 with TRBJ1-2; D remains ambiguous. The ends were cut back, 1 base at V and 8 bases at J, with 23 bases in the middle. From germline, CDR1 is MGHRA and CDR2 YSYEKL. CDR3 length equals 17 residues. This chain's CDR3 is CASSQADVHSLRGGYTF. CDR3 nucleotides: TGCGCCAGCAGCCAAGCTGACGTCCACAGCCTCCGAGGGGGCTACACCTTC.

The rearrangement joins TRBV5-1 to TRBJ2-7, with 7 positions matching TRBD1. The CDR3 is 15 amino acids. V shed 4 bases and J 0 bases; nucleotides not matched to a gene: 7. Germline V gives CDR1 SGHRS, CDR2 YFSETQ. CDR3 sequence reads: CASSVQTGSSYEQYF. The CDR3 bases are TGCGCCAGCAGCGTCCAGACAGGGAGCTCCTACGAGCAGTACTTC.

The chain carries TRBV14 and TRBJ2-5, with D tentatively TRBD1 (5 bases). From germline, CDR1 is SGHDN and CDR2 FVKESK. The germline V and J ends were trimmed by 1 base and 4 bases, with 10 bases remaining between them. The CDR3 loop spans 14 amino acids. CDR3 DNA: TGTGCCAGCAGCCAAGGTTTTAGGGGAGAGACCCAGTACTTC. Protein sequence: CASSQGFRGETQYF. The whole variable domain, filled in from reference TRBV14 and TRBJ2-5, reads EAGVTQFPSHSVIEKGQTVTLRCDPISGHDNLYWYRRVMGKEIKFLLHFVKESKQDESGMPNNRFLAERTGGTYSTLKVQPAELEDSGVYFCASSQGFRGETQYFGPGTRLLVL.

This chain connects TRBV13 to TRBJ1-1; 7 bases match TRBD1. V lost 2 bases and J lost 11; bases outside the gene matches: 5. This CDR3 spans 12 amino acids. The V gene's germline CDR1 is PRHDT and CDR2 FYEKMQ (reference sequence). The DNA of the CDR3 is TGTGCCAGCAGCTTAAGGGGGCGGGCCGCTTTCTTT. It yields the protein CASSLRGRAAFF.

V usage is TRBV19 and J usage is TRBJ1-5, with a tentative D call TRBD1 (5 bases). V lost 2 bases and J 0 bases, leaving 14 bases between the germline ends. The germline V gene has CDR1 LNHDA and CDR2 SQIVND (reference sequence). CDR3 length equals 17 residues. The DNA of the CDR3 is TGTGCCAGTAGTATACAATGGGGGGGGGATAGCAATCAGCCCCAGCATTTT. This translates into CASSIQWGGDSNQPQHF.

The rearrangement uses TRBV7-9 and TRBJ2-7; D not resolved. V was pared by 5 bases and J by 6 bases, with 17 bases between. The CDR3 is made up of 14 amino acids. CDR1 is SEHNR and CDR2 is FQNEAQ in the germline V gene (reference sequence). The CDR3: CASSPRTTTGEQYF. CDR3 DNA sequence: TGTGCCAGCAGCCCACGAACAACAACGGGCGAGCAGTACTTC.

In DNA form, the CDR3 reads TGTGCCAGCAGTTACCCCGGTGGCTACAATGAGCAGTTCTTC. It translates to CASSYPGGYNEQFF. The rearrangement uses TRBV6-2 or TRBV6-3 and TRBJ2-1; unclear D gene. V shed 2 bases and J shed 3 bases, with 8 bases lying between them. Per the germline V gene, CDR1 is MNHEY and CDR2 is SVGEGT. The CDR3 spans 14 residues.

J is TRBJ1-1 and V is TRBV30; a weak D match, TRBD1 (6 bases). The CDR3 loop spans 16 amino acids. Germline V gene data show CDR1 as GTSNPN and CDR2 as SVGIG (reference sequence). The V gene lost 1 base and the J gene lost 4 bases, with 19 bases spanning the gap. CDR3: CAWSGPLGGLITEAFF. Here the CDR3 DNA reads TGTGCCTGGAGTGGACCCCTGGGGGGGCTAATCACTGAAGCTTTCTTT.

This rearrangement joins TRBV21-1 to TRBJ2-3; TRBD2, the D gene given by the table, was not confirmed from the DNA. TRBV21-1 is designated a pseudogene. The length of the CDR3 is 16 residues. The CDR3 DNA sequence: TGTGCCAGCAGTCTCTGGGCAGCGGGAGGTACAGATACGCAGTATTTT. It encodes CASSLWAAGGTDTQYF.